This T cell receptor (beta chain) came from a study of blood T cell repertoires in COVID-19. Study in general: The United States, Italy and Spain provided the acute and convalescent COVID-19 samples. The analysed material was cDNA or gDNA that came from T cells, B-cell-depleted T cells, or PBMCs.

V gave up 3 bases and J gave up 5 bases, with 15 bases separating them. This CDR3 spans 14 amino acids. Germline V lookup: CDR1 SGHNT, CDR2 YYREEE (reference sequence). As handled by the study authors: Reference gene primer amplification in the assay estimated nucleated cell counts. TCRdb's table, derived via immunoSEQ multiplex PCR, lists solely in-frame clones and lacks some. V and J calls and clone size come straight from that table; D and trimming were deduced from the DNA. This table holds around 47,000 clones, approximately 79% found once. Sequenced input: peripheral blood. The rearrangement joins TRBV5-4 to TRBJ2-7; a possible D gene is TRBD1 (6 bases). The sequence came from a human donor in a cohort sampled during active COVID-19. The CDR3 region is CASSYPGRGHEQYF. In nucleotides, the CDR3 is TGTGCCAGCAGCTACCCTGGCAGGGGCCACGAGCAGTACTTC.